By share of the sample, the clone carrying this TCR beta chain is medium-sized (0.01 to 0.1%). What it recognizes is unknown. The length of the CDR3 is 14 residues. With 0 bases clipped from V and 3 bases from J, the junction kept 1 base outside the gene matches. Germline V lookup: CDR1 DFQATT, CDR2 SNEGSKA (reference sequence). Sequenced with the Oncomine TCR Beta short-read assay was DNA taken from cultured CD4+ T cells. One entry per CDR3 protein results from TCRdb running MiXCR on the PCR reads. The table records 13,000 to 15,000 distinct CDR3 sequences, around 55% of them present only once. The data were taken from a study of vaccination and CD4 T cells after COVID-19. Treatment given: roughly ten-day PBMC culture with coronavirus spike peptide pools or control peptides (ViraFEST assay).

This sequence was found in a human donor who had recovered from COVID-19. Sequenced material: CD4+ T cells from blood, cultured in vitro. The gene calls are TRBV20-1 and TRBJ1-1, with 10 bases fitting TRBD1. The CDR3 loop reads CSARDDRGHTEAFF. The DNA for the CDR3 is TGCAGTGCTAGAGATGACAGGGGGCACACTGAAGCTTTCTTT.